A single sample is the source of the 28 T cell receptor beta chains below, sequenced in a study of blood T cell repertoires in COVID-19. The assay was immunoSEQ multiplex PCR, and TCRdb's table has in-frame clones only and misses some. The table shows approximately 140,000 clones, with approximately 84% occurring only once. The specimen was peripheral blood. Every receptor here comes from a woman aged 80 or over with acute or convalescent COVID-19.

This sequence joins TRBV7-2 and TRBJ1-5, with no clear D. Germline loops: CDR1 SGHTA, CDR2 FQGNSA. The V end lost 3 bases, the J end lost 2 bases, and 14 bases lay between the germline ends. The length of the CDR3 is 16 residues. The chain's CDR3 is CASSLRAEGGNQPQHF. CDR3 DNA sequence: TGTGCCAGCAGCTTGAGGGCCGAAGGCGGCAATCAGCCCCAGCATTTT.

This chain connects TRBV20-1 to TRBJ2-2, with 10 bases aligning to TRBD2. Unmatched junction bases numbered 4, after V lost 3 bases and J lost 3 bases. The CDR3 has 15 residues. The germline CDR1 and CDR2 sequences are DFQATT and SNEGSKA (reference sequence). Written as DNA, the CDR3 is TGCAGTGCTAGTGGAGCGGGAGGGCACACCGGGGAGCTGTTTTTT. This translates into CSASGAGGHTGELFF.

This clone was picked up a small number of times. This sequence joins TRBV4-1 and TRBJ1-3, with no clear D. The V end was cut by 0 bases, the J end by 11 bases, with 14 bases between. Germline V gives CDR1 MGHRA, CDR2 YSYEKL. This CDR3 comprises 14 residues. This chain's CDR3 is CASSQDLAGRAIYF. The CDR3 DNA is TGCGCCAGCAGCCAAGATTTGGCGGGAAGGGCCATATATTTT.

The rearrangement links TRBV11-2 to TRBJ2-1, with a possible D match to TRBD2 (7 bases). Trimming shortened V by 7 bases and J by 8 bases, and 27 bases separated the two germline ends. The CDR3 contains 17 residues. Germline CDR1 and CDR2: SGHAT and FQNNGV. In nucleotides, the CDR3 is TGTGCCAGCACCCTAGGGGGGGTGCCGGGGGGAAGCTATGAGCAGTTCTTC. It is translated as CASTLGGVPGGSYEQFF.

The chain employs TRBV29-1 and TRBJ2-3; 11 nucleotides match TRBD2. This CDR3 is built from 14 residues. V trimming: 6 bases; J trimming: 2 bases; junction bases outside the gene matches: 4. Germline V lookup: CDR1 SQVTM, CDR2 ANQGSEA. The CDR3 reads CSVGTSGYTDTQYF. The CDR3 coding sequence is TGCAGCGTAGGGACTAGCGGATACACAGATACGCAGTATTTT.

The CDR3 DNA is TGCGCCAGCAGCCAGGACACCCGTAACTATGGCTACACCTTC. The encoded protein is CASSQDTRNYGYTF. The chain employs TRBV4-3 and TRBJ1-2; TRBD1 might be the D (5 bases). The CDR3 covers 14 residues. The germline V gene has CDR1 LGHNA and CDR2 YSLEER. Trimming removed 3 bases at V and 1 base at J, with 9 bases between.

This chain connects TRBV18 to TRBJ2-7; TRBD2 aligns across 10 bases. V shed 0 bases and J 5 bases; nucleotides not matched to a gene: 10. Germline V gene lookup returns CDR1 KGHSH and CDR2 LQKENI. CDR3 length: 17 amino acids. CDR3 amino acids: CASSPPLVSGRAHEQYF. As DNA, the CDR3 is TGTGCCAGCTCACCACCTCTGGTGAGCGGGAGGGCCCACGAGCAGTACTTC.

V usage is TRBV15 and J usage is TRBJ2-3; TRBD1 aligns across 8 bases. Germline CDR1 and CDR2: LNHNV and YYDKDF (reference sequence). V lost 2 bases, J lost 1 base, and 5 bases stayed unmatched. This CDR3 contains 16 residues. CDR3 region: CATSRSTGVGTDTQYF. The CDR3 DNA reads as TGTGCCACCAGCAGATCGACAGGGGTTGGCACAGATACGCAGTATTTT. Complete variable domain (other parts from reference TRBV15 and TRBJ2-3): DAMVIQNPRYQVTQFGKPVTLSCSQTLNHNVMYWYQQKSSQAPKLLFHYYDKDFNNEADTPDNFQSRRPNTSFCFLDIRSPGLGDTAMYLCATSRSTGVGTDTQYFGPGTRLTVL.

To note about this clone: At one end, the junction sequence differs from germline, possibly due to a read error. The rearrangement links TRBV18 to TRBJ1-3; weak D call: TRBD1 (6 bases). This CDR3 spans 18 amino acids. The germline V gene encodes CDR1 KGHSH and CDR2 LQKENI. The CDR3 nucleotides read TGTGCCAGCTCCCCACGGAAAAGACAGGAAAGCTCTGGAAACACCATATATTTT. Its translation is CASSPRKRQESSGNTIYF.

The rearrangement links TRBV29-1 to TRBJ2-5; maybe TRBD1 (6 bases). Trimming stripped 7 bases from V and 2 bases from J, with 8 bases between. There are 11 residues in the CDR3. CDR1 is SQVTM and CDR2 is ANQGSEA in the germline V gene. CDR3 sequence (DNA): TGCAGCGGGACAGCTCAAGAGACCCAGTACTTC. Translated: CSGTAQETQYF.

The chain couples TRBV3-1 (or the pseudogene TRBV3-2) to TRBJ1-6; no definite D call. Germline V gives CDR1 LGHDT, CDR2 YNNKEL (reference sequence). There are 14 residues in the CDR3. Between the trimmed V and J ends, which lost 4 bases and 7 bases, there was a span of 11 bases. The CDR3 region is CASSRQNGNSPLHF. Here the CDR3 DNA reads TGTGCCAGCAGCCGACAAAATGGGAATTCACCCCTCCACTTT.

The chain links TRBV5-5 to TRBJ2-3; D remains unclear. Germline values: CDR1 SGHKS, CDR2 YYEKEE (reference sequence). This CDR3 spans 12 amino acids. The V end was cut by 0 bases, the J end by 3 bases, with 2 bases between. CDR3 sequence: CASSLATDTQYF. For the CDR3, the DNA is TGTGCCAGCAGCTTGGCGACAGATACGCAGTATTTT.

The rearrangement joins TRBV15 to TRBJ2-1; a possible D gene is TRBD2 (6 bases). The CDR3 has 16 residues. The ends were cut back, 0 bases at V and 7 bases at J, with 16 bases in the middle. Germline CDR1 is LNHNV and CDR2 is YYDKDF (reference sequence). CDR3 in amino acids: CATSRDRGAGLNEQFF. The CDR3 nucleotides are TGTGCCACCAGCAGAGATAGGGGAGCGGGTTTAAATGAGCAGTTCTTC.

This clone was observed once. As DNA, the CDR3 is TGTGCCAGCAGCCCGACTCGACTAGCGGGAGAACACAATGAGCAGTTCTTC. Protein: CASSPTRLAGEHNEQFF. The chain is built from TRBV7-9 and TRBJ2-1; 12 bases are a match to TRBD2. This CDR3 is 17 amino acids long. V lost 5 bases and J lost 5; bases outside the gene matches: 10. Germline V CDR1 and CDR2: SEHNR, FQNEAQ (reference sequence).

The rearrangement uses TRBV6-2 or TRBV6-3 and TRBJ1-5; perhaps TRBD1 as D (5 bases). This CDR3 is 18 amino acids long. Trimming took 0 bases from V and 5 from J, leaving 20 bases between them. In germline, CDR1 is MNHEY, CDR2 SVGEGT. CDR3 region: CASSYSIFKQGLYQPQHF. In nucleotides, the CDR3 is TGTGCCAGCAGTTACTCGATCTTTAAGCAGGGTTTGTATCAGCCCCAGCATTTT.

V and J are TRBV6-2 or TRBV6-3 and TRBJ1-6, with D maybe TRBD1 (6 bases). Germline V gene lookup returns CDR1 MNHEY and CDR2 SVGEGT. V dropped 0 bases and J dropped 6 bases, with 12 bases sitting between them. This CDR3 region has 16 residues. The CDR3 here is CASSYSPLGGNSPLHF. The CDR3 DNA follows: TGTGCCAGCAGTTACTCGCCACTAGGGGGTAATTCACCCCTCCACTTT.

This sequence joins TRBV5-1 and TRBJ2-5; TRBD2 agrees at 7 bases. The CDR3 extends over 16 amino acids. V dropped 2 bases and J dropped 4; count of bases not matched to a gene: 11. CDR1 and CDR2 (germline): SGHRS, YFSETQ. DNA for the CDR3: TGCGCCAGCAGCTTCGGGATGGGGGAGGGCCCAGAGACCCAGTACTTC. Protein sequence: CASSFGMGEGPETQYF.

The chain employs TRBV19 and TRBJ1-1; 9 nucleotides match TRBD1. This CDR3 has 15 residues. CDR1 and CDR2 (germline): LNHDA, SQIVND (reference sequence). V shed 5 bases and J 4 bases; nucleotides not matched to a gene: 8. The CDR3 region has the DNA TGTGCCAGTAGTCCCGCCGGACAGGGGCTCACTGAAGCTTTCTTT. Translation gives CASSPAGQGLTEAFF.

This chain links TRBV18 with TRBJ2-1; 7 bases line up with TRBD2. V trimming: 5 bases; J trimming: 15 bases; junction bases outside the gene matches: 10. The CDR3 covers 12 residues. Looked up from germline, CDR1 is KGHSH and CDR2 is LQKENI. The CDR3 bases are TGTGCCAGCTCATCCCGGGGGGACGTGGGGTTCTTC. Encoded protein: CASSSRGDVGFF. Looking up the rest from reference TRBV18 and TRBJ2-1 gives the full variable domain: NAGVMQNPRHLVRRRGQEARLRCSPMKGHSHVYWYRQLPEEGLKFMVYLQKENIIDESGMPKERFSAEFPKEGPSILRIQQVVRGDSAAYFCASSSRGDVGFFGPGTRLTVL.

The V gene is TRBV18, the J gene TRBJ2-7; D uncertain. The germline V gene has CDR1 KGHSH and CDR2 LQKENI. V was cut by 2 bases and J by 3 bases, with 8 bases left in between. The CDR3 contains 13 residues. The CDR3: CASSPAPGYEQYF. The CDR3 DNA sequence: TGTGCCAGCTCACCAGCCCCAGGCTACGAGCAGTACTTC.

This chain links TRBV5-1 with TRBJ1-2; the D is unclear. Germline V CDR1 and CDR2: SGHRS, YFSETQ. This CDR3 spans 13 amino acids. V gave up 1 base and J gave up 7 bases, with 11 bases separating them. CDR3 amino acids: CASSLTQAAGYTF. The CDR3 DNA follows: TGCGCCAGCAGCTTGACGCAGGCTGCTGGCTACACCTTC.

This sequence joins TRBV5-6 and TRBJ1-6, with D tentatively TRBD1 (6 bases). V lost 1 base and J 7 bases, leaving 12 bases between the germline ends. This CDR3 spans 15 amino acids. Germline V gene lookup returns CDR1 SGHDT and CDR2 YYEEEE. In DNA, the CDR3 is TGTGCCAGCAGCTTGTCGGGGGGCGCGAATTCACCCCTCCACTTT. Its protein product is CASSLSGGANSPLHF.

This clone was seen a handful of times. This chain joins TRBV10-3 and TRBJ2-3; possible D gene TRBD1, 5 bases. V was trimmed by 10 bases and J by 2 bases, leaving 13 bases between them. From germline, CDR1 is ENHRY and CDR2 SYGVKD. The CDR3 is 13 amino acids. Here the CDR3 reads CATKQGITDTQYF. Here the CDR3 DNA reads TGTGCCACGAAGCAGGGTATCACAGATACGCAGTATTTT.

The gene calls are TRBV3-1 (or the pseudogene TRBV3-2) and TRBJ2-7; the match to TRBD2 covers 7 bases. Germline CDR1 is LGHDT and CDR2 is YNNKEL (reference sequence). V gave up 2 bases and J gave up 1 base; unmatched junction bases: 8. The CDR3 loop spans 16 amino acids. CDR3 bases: TGTGCCAGCAGCCAACTGGCGGGAGTCGGGTCCTACGAGCAGTACTTC. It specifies CASSQLAGVGSYEQYF.

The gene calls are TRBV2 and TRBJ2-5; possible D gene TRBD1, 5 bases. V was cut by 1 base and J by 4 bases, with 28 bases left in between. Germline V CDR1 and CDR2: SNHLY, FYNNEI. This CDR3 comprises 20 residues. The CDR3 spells CASSEDSLPGQGLRRETQYF. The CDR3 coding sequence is TGTGCCAGCAGTGAAGACTCCCTCCCGGGCCAGGGCTTAAGACGAGAGACCCAGTACTTC. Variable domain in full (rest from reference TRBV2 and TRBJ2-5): EPEVTQTPSHQVTQMGQEVILRCVPISNHLYFYWYRQILGQKVEFLVSFYNNEISEKSEIFDDQFSVERPDGSNFTLKIRSTKLEDSAMYFCASSEDSLPGQGLRRETQYFGPGTRLLVL.

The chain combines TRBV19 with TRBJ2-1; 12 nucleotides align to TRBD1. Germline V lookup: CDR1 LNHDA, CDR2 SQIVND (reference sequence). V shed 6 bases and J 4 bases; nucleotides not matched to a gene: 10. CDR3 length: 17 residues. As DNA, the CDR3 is TGTGCCAGTAGCATCCGGGGACAGGGGGCGAGTTACAATGAGCAGTTCTTC. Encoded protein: CASSIRGQGASYNEQFF.

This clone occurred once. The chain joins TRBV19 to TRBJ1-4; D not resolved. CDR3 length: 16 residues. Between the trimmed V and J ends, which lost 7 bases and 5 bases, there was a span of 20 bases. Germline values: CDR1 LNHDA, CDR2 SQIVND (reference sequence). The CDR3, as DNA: TGTGCCAGTACCTACTCTGGGTCCGGGATAAATGAAAAACTGTTTTTT. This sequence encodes CASTYSGSGINEKLFF.

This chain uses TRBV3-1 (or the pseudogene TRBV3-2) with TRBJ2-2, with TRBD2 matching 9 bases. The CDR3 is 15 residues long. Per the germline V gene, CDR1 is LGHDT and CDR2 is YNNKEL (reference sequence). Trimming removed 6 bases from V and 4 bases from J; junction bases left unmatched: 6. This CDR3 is CASRSGGSVTGELFF. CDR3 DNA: TGTGCCAGCAGGAGCGGGGGGAGCGTCACCGGGGAGCTGTTTTTT.